This T cell receptor (beta chain) was sequenced in a study of cytomegalovirus exposure and HLA in healthy donors. Study-wide results and limits: TCR beta V segments were, for the most part, productive about 87% or about 30% of the time in an earlier analysis.

This clone was seen a handful of times. What it binds is not known. PCR involved 60 Vbeta and 13 Jbeta primers. Under the authors' procedure: In a later analysis, the count reached 74 million or so unique TCR beta chains, with around 10 million shared. Assay used: immunoSEQ multiplex PCR; TCRdb lists only in-frame clones, some missing. Clonal size and the V and J genes are those of that table, whereas D and trimming came from the DNA. The sample yields about 140,000 clones, around 80% seen once. Trimming removed 7 bases at V and 7 bases at J, with 22 bases between. The CDR3 contains 16 residues. Germline CDR1 LNHDA, CDR2 SQIVND (reference sequence). Donors likely had unrecorded immune exposures despite being nominally healthy when sampled.

This chain joins TRBV19 and TRBJ1-4; the D gene is possibly TRBD1 (5 bases). The TCR sequence derives from a man aged 25 to 40 in good health and CMV-seronegative. Sequencing input: PBMCs. CDR3 loop: CASKERAGQRVEKLFF. The DNA of the CDR3 is TGTGCCAGTAAAGAGCGGGCAGGACAACGGGTTGAAAAACTGTTTTTT.